This is a list of T cell receptor beta chains from one sample in a study of cytomegalovirus exposure and HLA in healthy donors. The assay was immunoSEQ multiplex PCR, and TCRdb's table has in-frame clones only and misses some. The data hold 85,000 to 100,000 clones, with 86% observed a single time. The sample consisted of PBMCs. The receptors shown here come from a man aged 25-45 years in good health and CMV-seropositive. Each CDR3 is given without its conserved first and last residue.

j_call v_call cdr3_aa
TRBJ1-2 TRBV6-6 ASTPGQGNYGYT
TRBJ1-5 TRBV28 ASSPGTGQFHQPQH
TRBJ2-3 TRBV2 ASSVESDTQY
TRBJ2-7 TRBV5-1 ASSFLGPNQGGGVYEQY
TRBJ1-1 TRBV5-4 ASSLGLGGGTEAF
TRBJ1-4 TRBV27 ATRRGDSDKLF
TRBJ2-7 TRBV27 ASSWTSGRVGDEQY
TRBJ2-7 TRBV27 ASSRKTGSYEQY
TRBJ2-7 TRBV7-8 ASISYKGGSYEQY
TRBJ2-1 TRBV9 ASSGTSGSYNEQF
TRBJ2-7 TRBV18 ASSLGRAGESYEQY
TRBJ1-5 TRBV28 ASSVTGGRNQPQH
TRBJ2-5 TRBV30 AWSPGLTGETQY
TRBJ2-7 TRBV5-6 ASSLGGHQYEQY
TRBJ2-1 TRBV28 ASSTRAGTSRLNEQF
TRBJ2-7 TRBV7-7 ASSLRGGADEQY
TRBJ2-7 TRBV2 ASQDRAHSYEQY
TRBJ2-3 TRBV10-3 AISEPSASTDTQY
TRBJ1-6 TRBV7-9 ASTWDRKNSPLH
TRBJ2-5 TRBV28 ASSLKGQIRETQY
TRBJ1-2 TRBV28 ASTKGGQGPSYT
TRBJ2-5 TRBV21-1 ASSKEDRLLYQETQY
TRBJ2-1 TRBV11-2 ASSKGTSGYNEQF
TRBJ1-4 TRBV5-1 ASSLEAGGKLF
TRBJ2-2 TRBV15 ATSSYISTRTYTGELF
TRBJ2-7 TRBV5-1 ASRVTPSSYEQY